The 30 T cell receptor beta chains below were found in one sample sequenced in a study of CD8+ T cells in alopecia areata. TCR sequencing used cDNA made by reverse transcription of extracted RNA. The protocol was immunoSEQ multiplex PCR, while the TCRdb copy is restricted to in-frame clones and leaves out a portion. This sample carries 55,000 to 70,000 clones, 40% to 50% of them seen once, and the ten largest clones take roughly 17%. Here the sequenced sample was CD8+ T cells sorted from blood, taken at week 0. The receptor source for this set is a human donor with alopecia areata.

This clone was counted a few times. The chain employs TRBV27 and TRBJ2-7; D may match TRBD1 or TRBD2 (5 bases each). The CDR3 has 14 amino acids. V gave up 1 base and J gave up 3 bases, with 10 bases separating them. The germline gives CDR1 MNHEY, CDR2 SMNVEV (reference sequence). This chain's CDR3 is CASSLWGPSYEQYF. As DNA, the CDR3 is TGTGCCAGCAGTTTATGGGGACCAAGCTACGAGCAGTACTTC.

The chain links TRBV2 to TRBJ2-1, with TRBD2 matching 11 bases. The CDR3 loop spans 15 amino acids. Germline V gene sequence: CDR1 SNHLY, CDR2 FYNNEI. The trim removed 6 bases at V and 9 bases at J, leaving 10 bases unmatched. The CDR3 DNA reads TGTGCCAGCAGATTTACTAGCGGGAGTTGGGGTGAGCAGTTCTTC. Residues: CASRFTSGSWGEQFF.

This clone was observed a handful of times. One end of the junction is discordant with germline, which a read error may explain. V usage is TRBV7-7 and J usage is TRBJ2-2; D tentatively fits TRBD1 or TRBD2 (5 bases each). CDR1 and CDR2 (germline): SSHAT, FNYEAQ (reference sequence). The CDR3 covers 14 residues. The DNA for the CDR3 is TGTGCTAGCAGCCCGGGACCCTACACCGGGGAGCTGTTTTTT. Translation gives CASSPGPYTGELFF.

This chain joins TRBV29-1 and TRBJ1-1; D uncertain. Germline V gene data show CDR1 as SQVTM and CDR2 as ANQGSEA. There are 13 residues in the CDR3. Trimming left V 5 bases short and J 7 bases short, with 17 bases between. The CDR3 DNA is TGCAGCGTTAACGGGTTACGAGGTTTTGAAGCTTTCTTT. This sequence encodes CSVNGLRGFEAFF.

CDR3 protein: CASSIGDSNQPQHF. CDR3 sequence (DNA): TGTGCCAGTAGTATCGGGGACAGCAATCAGCCCCAGCATTTT. V usage is TRBV19 and J usage is TRBJ1-5; TRBD1 is a possible D gene (5 bases). The CDR3 sequence is 14 residues long. Germline CDR1 reads LNHDA; CDR2 reads SQIVND (reference sequence). The ends were cut back, 3 bases at V and 1 base at J, with 7 bases in the middle.

Worth noting for this clone: Sequence at one end of the junction differs from germline and may be a read error. In the same sample, other DNA sequences code for this CDR3. V usage is TRBV29-1 and J usage is TRBJ2-2, with D tentatively TRBD2 (5 bases). Germline CDR1 SQVTM, CDR2 ANQGSEA. This CDR3 spans 10 amino acids. This chain's CDR3 is CGVGTGELFF. The DNA for the CDR3 is TGCGGGGTCGGCACCGGGGAGCTATTCTTT.

V and J are TRBV15 and TRBJ1-2; D is possibly TRBD1 (6 bases). Germline V lookup: CDR1 LNHNV, CDR2 YYDKDF (reference sequence). The CDR3 spans 15 residues. The germline V and J ends were trimmed by 1 base and 7 bases, with 16 bases remaining between them. DNA for the CDR3: TGTGCCACCAGCAGAGCTGGGGGGGGGCTGAGTGGCTACACCTTC. Protein sequence: CATSRAGGGLSGYTF.

V gene TRBV29-1 combines with J gene TRBJ1-3; 7 nucleotides align to TRBD1. Germline loops: CDR1 SQVTM, CDR2 ANQGSEA. The junction had 7 bases not matched to a gene; V was cut back by 0 bases and J by 8 bases. This CDR3 contains 14 residues. The CDR3 spells CSVEDRQGGDTIYF. In DNA, the CDR3 is TGCAGCGTTGAAGATCGGCAGGGGGGAGACACCATATATTTT.

The rearrangement joins TRBV9 to TRBJ1-1; TRBD1 agrees at 11 bases. Germline CDR1 SGDLS, CDR2 YYNGEE. J gave up 5 bases and V 4 bases, and 4 bases lay outside the gene matches. The CDR3 has 14 residues. CDR3 DNA sequence: TGTGCCAGCAGCTCGGACAGGGGGCGAACTGAAGCTTTCTTT. It translates to CASSSDRGRTEAFF.

The genes are TRBV7-9 and TRBJ2-1, with D uncertain. The CDR3 runs 13 residues. The V gene's germline CDR1 is SEHNR and CDR2 FQNEAQ (reference sequence). Deletions cut 5 bases from V and 4 bases from J, with 9 bases between. The CDR3 DNA reads TGTGCCAGCAGCACCCCCAGTTACAATGAGCAGTTCTTC. This codes for CASSTPSYNEQFF.

V gene TRBV27 combines with J gene TRBJ2-3; D unclear. This CDR3 region has 11 residues. Germline values: CDR1 MNHEY, CDR2 SMNVEV (reference sequence). CDR3 loop: CPPPYTDTQYF. For the CDR3, the DNA is TGTCCCCCCCCATACACAGATACGCAGTATTTT.

This chain uses TRBV9 with TRBJ2-1; TRBD2 matches 8 bases. Germline-derived CDR1 and CDR2 are SGDLS and YYNGEE. The CDR3 loop spans 15 amino acids. V trimming: 0 bases; J trimming: 5 bases; junction bases outside the gene matches: 4. The CDR3 region is CASSVVAGSNNEQFF. CDR3 DNA: TGTGCCAGCAGCGTAGTAGCGGGATCTAACAATGAGCAGTTCTTC.

V gene TRBV7-9 combines with J gene TRBJ2-5; D is uncertain. The CDR3 has 13 residues. CDR1 is SEHNR, CDR2 FQNEAQ, per germline (reference sequence). V lost 3 bases to trimming and J lost 0 bases, with 5 bases between them. The CDR3 is CASSFRDQETQYF. CDR3 nucleotides: TGTGCCAGCAGCTTTAGGGACCAAGAGACCCAGTACTTC.

V usage is TRBV19 and J usage is TRBJ2-7; 8 nucleotides match TRBD1. Trimming removed 5 bases from V and 3 bases from J; junction bases left unmatched: 3. This CDR3 contains 13 residues. Germline V gene data show CDR1 as LNHDA and CDR2 as SQIVND (reference sequence). CDR3 sequence (DNA): TGTGCCAGTAGTTCCGGGACAGGCTACGAGCAGTACTTC. It specifies CASSSGTGYEQYF.

In this sample, this clone turned up once. The chain joins TRBV7-8 to TRBJ2-5, with D perhaps assigned TRBD1 or TRBD2 (5 bases each). Trimming removed 6 bases at V and 5 bases at J, with 16 bases between. The CDR3 extends over 14 amino acids. The germline CDR1 and CDR2 sequences are SGHVS and FQNEAQ. CDR3 coding DNA: TGTGCCAGCAGAAGAGGGGAAGGGGTGGAGACCCAGTACTTC. Translated, it gives CASRRGEGVETQYF.

This clone was found a few times. The chain recombines TRBV28 with TRBJ2-7, with 11 bases fitting TRBD2. CDR1 is MDHEN and CDR2 is SYDVKM in the germline V gene. This CDR3 contains 14 residues. V shed 4 bases, J shed 3 bases, and the junction held 2 bases outside the gene matches. CDR3 protein: CASSYTSGSYEQYF. As DNA, the CDR3 is TGTGCCAGCAGTTACACTAGCGGGAGCTACGAGCAGTACTTC.

The chain uses TRBV11-2 and TRBJ2-7; D unresolved. The CDR3 has 15 residues. V was trimmed by 6 bases and J by 1 base, leaving 16 bases between them. CDR1 and CDR2 (germline): SGHAT, FQNNGV. DNA of the CDR3: TGTGCCAGCAGGGTAGATACTACAGAGTCCTACGAGCAGTACTTC. This gives the protein CASRVDTTESYEQYF.

In nucleotides, the CDR3 is TGTGCCAGCAGTTCGACCCCGGGACAGGGGGCAGATACGCAGTATTTT. It translates to CASSSTPGQGADTQYF. This sequence joins TRBV6-5 and TRBJ2-3; 11 bases line up with TRBD1. This CDR3 is built from 16 residues. V gave up 4 bases and J gave up 4 bases; unmatched junction bases: 7. CDR1 is MNHEY and CDR2 is SVGAGI in the germline V gene.

This clone was seen a few times. This rearrangement joins TRBV7-3 to TRBJ2-7; the match to TRBD2 covers 7 bases. The germline V gene has CDR1 SGHTA and CDR2 FQGTGA. V lost 2 bases and J lost 5; bases outside the gene matches: 6. The CDR3 runs to 14 residues. The CDR3 region is CASSLLGEGHEQYF. As DNA, the CDR3 is TGTGCCAGCAGCTTACTGGGGGAGGGCCACGAGCAGTACTTC.

This clone was counted only a few times. The chain combines TRBV14 with TRBJ2-5; 11 bases agree with TRBD2. The germline CDR1 and CDR2 sequences are SGHDN and FVKESK. The CDR3 covers 15 residues. V trimming: 2 bases; J trimming: 5 bases; junction bases outside the gene matches: 4. CDR3 nucleotide sequence: TGTGCCAGCAGCCAAACTAGCGGGAGCCTTGAGACCCAGTACTTC. This codes for CASSQTSGSLETQYF.

The rearrangement uses TRBV27 and TRBJ2-3, with TRBD1 matching 8 bases. The germline V gene encodes CDR1 MNHEY and CDR2 SMNVEV (reference sequence). This CDR3 has 14 residues. After removal of 2 bases from V and 10 bases from J, the junction contained 8 bases not matched to a gene. Written as DNA, the CDR3 is TGTGCCAGCAGTTTAGGGGCAGGGGGCCTGGCGCAGTATTTT. Translating gives CASSLGAGGLAQYF.

This chain connects TRBV28 to TRBJ2-1; 9 nucleotides agree with TRBD2. V shed 5 bases, J shed 4 bases, and the junction held 6 bases outside the gene matches. The CDR3 is 15 residues long. CDR1 is MDHEN, CDR2 SYDVKM, per germline. This CDR3 reads CASSHQTSGYNEQFF. The CDR3, as DNA: TGTGCCAGCAGTCACCAGACTAGCGGATACAATGAGCAGTTCTTC.

This clone showed up many times. The chain is built from TRBV9 and TRBJ2-5, with 10 bases aligning to TRBD1. CDR1 is SGDLS, CDR2 YYNGEE, per germline. V lost 3 bases and J lost 4; bases outside the gene matches: 6. This CDR3 comprises 15 residues. This CDR3 is CASSADRDRGETQYF. The CDR3 coding sequence is TGTGCCAGCAGCGCCGACCGGGACAGGGGAGAGACCCAGTACTTC.

This chain connects TRBV6-5 to TRBJ2-2; a weak D match, TRBD2 (6 bases). CDR3 length: 13 residues. Looked up from germline, CDR1 is MNHEY and CDR2 is SVGAGI. CDR3 coding DNA: TGTGGTACGGGAGTGCCGAACACCGGGGAGCTGTTTTTT. Protein: CGTGVPNTGELFF.

The rearrangement joins TRBV2 to TRBJ2-3; D gene ambiguous. V gave up 10 bases and J gave up 6 bases, with 8 bases separating them. Germline V gene lookup returns CDR1 SNHLY and CDR2 FYNNEI. This CDR3 spans 10 amino acids. The CDR3 is CANPVDTQYF. In nucleotides, the CDR3 is TGTGCCAATCCGGTGGATACGCAGTATTTT.

V gene TRBV7-9 combines with J gene TRBJ2-7, with 8 nucleotides matching TRBD2. The J segment lost 0 bases and the V segment lost 5 bases, leaving 12 bases of the junction unmatched. Germline CDR1 and CDR2: SEHNR and FQNEAQ (reference sequence). The CDR3 sequence is 17 residues long. The CDR3 DNA reads as TGTGCCAGCAGCATCAATTCACGGAGCGGGGGCTCCTACGAGCAGTACTTC. As protein: CASSINSRSGGSYEQYF. Based on the CDR3 plus reference TRBV7-9 and TRBJ2-7, the full variable domain is DTGVSQNPRHKITKRGQNVTFRCDPISEHNRLYWYRQTLGQGPEFLTYFQNEAQLEKSRLLSDRFSAERPKGSFSTLEIQRTEQGDSAMYLCASSINSRSGGSYEQYFGPGTRLTVT.

This rearrangement joins TRBV29-1 to TRBJ2-5; D might be TRBD1 (5 bases). The V end was cut by 6 bases, the J end by 2 bases, with 10 bases between. The CDR3 is made up of 12 amino acids. CDR1 is SQVTM and CDR2 is ANQGSEA in the germline V gene. CDR3 DNA sequence: TGCAGCGTCTTAAGGACACAAGAGACCCAGTACTTC. Translated, it gives CSVLRTQETQYF.

This chain uses TRBV29-1 with TRBJ1-1; 7 positions match TRBD1. The length of the CDR3 is 14 residues. In germline, CDR1 is SQVTM, CDR2 ANQGSEA. V was clipped by 7 bases and J by 1 base; unmatched bases: 9. The CDR3 DNA follows: TGCAGCGCTCTAGGGGGCAGGACGAACACTGAAGCTTTCTTT. Protein sequence: CSALGGRTNTEAFF. Full variable domain (outside the CDR3, taken from reference TRBV29-1 and TRBJ1-1): SAVISQKPSRDICQRGTSLTIQCQVDSQVTMMFWYRQQPGQSLTLIATANQGSEATYESGFVIDKFPISRPNLTFSTLTVSNMSPEDSSIYLCSALGGRTNTEAFFGQGTRLTVV.

The chain is built from TRBV5-6 and TRBJ2-7, with TRBD1 as a possible D gene (5 bases). Germline-derived CDR1 and CDR2 are SGHDT and YYEEEE. The V gene lost 5 bases and the J gene lost 7 bases, with 16 bases spanning the gap. CDR3 length: 13 amino acids. CDR3 in amino acids: CASSQTTAREQYF. CDR3 coding DNA: TGTGCCAGCAGTCAGACGACAGCGCGAGAGCAGTACTTC.

The chain joins TRBV27 to TRBJ2-1; D gene uncertain. The V end lost 3 bases, the J end lost 0 bases, and 9 bases lay between the germline ends. Germline V gives CDR1 MNHEY, CDR2 SMNVEV (reference sequence). This CDR3 region has 15 residues. CDR3 amino acids: CASSFEPSSYNEQFF. The CDR3 region has the DNA TGTGCCAGCAGTTTTGAACCGAGCTCCTACAATGAGCAGTTCTTC.